Described below is a single T cell receptor beta chain sequence and its context. CDR1 is MNHNS, CDR2 SASEGT, per germline. CDR3 length equals 15 residues. This sample is part of a study of monozygotic twins with inflammatory bowel disease. TCRdb re-called the 5' RACE reads and catalogs CDR3 proteins one per entry, DNA excluded. This table holds about 330,000 distinct CDR3 sequences. The chain joins TRBV6-1 to TRBJ2-7; lacking DNA, the TRBD2 call made by TCRdb goes unchecked. The sample taken for sequencing was blood. The TCR originated in a human donor with ulcerative colitis or Crohn's disease, or a healthy co-twin of an affected twin (not recorded which). The CDR3 loop reads CASSVGTSGVYEQYF.